The table lists the clone carrying this T cell receptor beta chain with many counts. Trimming took 3 bases from V and 0 from J, leaving 18 bases between them. Germline V gene lookup returns CDR1 DFQATT and CDR2 SNEGSKA (reference sequence). The CDR3 is 16 amino acids. TCRdb called the PCR reads again in MiXCR, with one record for every CDR3 protein. The table has more than 85,000 distinct CDR3 sequences, 45% to 55% seen once. This sample was included in a study of CDR3 diversity in severe acne. V and J are TRBV20-1 and TRBJ2-7; perhaps D is TRBD1 or TRBD2 (9 bases each). The sample consisted of blood. The receptor's source is a male donor in good health, serving as a control. CDR3 DNA sequence: TGCAGTGCTAGTATGCGGGGGGGACAGGGCTCCTACGAGCAGTACTTC. Translation gives CSASMRGGQGSYEQYF.